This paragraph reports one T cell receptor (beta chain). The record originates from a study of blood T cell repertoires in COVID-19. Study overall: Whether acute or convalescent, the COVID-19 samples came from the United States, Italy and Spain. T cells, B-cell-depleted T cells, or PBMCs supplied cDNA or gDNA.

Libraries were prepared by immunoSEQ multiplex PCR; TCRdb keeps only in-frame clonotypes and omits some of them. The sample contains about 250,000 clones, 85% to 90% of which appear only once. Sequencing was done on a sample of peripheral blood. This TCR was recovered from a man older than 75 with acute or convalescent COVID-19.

The CDR3 spells CASSPTSVKDEQFF. CDR3 coding DNA: TGTGCCAGCTCACCGACTAGTGTTAAAGATGAGCAGTTCTTC. The gene calls are TRBV18 and TRBJ2-1; D perhaps matches TRBD2 (6 bases). The CDR3 extends over 14 amino acids. CDR1 is KGHSH, CDR2 LQKENI, per germline. The V and J ends lost 3 bases and 8 bases respectively, with 14 bases between them.